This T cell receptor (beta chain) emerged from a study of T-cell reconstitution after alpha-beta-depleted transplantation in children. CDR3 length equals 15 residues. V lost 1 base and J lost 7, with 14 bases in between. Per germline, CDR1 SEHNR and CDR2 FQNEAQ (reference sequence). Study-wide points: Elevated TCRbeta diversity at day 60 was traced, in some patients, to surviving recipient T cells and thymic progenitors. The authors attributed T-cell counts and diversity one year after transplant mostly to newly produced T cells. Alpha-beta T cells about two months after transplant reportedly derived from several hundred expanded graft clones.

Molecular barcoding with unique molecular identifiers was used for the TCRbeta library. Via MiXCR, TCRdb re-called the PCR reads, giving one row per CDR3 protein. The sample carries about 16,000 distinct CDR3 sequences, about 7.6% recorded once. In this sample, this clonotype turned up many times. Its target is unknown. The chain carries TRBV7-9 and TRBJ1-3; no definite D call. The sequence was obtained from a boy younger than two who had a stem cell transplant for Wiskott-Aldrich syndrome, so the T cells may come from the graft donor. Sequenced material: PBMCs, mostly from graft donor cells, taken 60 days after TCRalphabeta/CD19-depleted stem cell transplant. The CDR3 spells CASSLEGWRSNTIYF. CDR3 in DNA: TGTGCCAGCAGCTTAGAAGGTTGGCGGTCGAACACCATATATTTT.